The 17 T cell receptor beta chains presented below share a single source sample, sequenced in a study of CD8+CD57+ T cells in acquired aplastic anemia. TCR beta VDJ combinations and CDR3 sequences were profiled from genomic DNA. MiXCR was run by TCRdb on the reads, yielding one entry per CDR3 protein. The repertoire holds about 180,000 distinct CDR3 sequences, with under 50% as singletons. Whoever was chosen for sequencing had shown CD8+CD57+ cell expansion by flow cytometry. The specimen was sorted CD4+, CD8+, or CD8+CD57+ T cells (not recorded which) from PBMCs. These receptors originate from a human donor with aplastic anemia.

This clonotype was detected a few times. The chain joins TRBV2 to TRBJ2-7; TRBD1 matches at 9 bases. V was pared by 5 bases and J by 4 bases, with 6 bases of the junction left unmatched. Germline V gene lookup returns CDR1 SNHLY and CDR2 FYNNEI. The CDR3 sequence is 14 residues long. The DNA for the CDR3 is TGTGCCAGCAGTACGGGACAGGGCTATTACGAGCAGTACTTC. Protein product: CASSTGQGYYEQYF.

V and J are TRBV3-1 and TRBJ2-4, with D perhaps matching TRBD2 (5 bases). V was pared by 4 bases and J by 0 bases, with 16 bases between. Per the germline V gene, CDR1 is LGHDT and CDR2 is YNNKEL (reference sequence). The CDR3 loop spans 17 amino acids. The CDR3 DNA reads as TGTGCCAGCAGCCCCTGGACGGAGGCGCTAGCCAAAAACATTCAGTACTTC. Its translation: CASSPWTEALAKNIQYF.

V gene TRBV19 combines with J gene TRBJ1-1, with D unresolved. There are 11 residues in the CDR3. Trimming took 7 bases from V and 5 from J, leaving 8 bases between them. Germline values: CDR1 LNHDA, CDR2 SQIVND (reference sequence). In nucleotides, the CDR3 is TGTGCCAGTAAAGCGCGGACTGAAGCTTTCTTT. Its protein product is CASKARTEAFF.

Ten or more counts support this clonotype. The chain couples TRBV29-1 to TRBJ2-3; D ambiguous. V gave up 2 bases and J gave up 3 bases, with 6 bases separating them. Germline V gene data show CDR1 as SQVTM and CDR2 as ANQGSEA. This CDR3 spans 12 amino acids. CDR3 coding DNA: TGCAGCGTTGAACAAGCGACAGATACGCAGTATTTT. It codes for CSVEQATDTQYF.

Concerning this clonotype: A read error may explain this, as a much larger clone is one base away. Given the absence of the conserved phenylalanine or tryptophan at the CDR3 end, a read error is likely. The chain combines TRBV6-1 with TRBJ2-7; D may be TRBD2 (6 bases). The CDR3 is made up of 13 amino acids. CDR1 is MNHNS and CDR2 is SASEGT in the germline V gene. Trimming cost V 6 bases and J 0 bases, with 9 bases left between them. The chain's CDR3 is CASREGFSYEQYL. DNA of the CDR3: TGTGCCAGCAGGGAGGGGTTCTCCTACGAGCAGTACCTC.

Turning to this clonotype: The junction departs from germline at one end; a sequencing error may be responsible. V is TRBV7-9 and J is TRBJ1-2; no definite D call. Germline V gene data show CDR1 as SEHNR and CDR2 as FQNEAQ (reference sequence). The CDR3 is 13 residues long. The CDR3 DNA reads TGTGCCAGCAGCTTAGAGGTGGACTATGGCTGCACCTTC. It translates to CASSLEVDYGCTF.

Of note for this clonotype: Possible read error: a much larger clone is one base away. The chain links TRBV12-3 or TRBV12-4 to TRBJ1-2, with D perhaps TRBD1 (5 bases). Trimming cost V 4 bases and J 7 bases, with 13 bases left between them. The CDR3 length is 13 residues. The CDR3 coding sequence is TGTGCCAGCAGTTGGTGGGGGGGAAGTGGCTACACCTTC. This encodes CASSWWGGSGYTF.

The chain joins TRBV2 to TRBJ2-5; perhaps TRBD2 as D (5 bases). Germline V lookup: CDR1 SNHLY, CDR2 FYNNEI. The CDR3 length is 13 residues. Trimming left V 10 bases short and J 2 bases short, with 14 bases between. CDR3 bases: TGTGCCACCAACTCAGAGGGACAAGAGACCCAGTACTTC. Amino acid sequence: CATNSEGQETQYF.

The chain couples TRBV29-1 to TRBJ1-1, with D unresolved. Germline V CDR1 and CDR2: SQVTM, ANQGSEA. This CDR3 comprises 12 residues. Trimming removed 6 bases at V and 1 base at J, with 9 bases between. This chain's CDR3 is CSVAPGNTEAFF. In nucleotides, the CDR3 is TGCAGCGTGGCTCCAGGGAACACTGAAGCTTTCTTT.

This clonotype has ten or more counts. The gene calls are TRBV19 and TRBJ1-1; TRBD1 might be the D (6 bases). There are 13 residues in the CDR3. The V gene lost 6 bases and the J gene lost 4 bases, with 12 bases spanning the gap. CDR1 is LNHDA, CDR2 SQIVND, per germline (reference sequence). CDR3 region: CASRNRVSTEAFF. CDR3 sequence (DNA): TGTGCCAGTAGGAACAGGGTATCCACTGAAGCTTTCTTT.

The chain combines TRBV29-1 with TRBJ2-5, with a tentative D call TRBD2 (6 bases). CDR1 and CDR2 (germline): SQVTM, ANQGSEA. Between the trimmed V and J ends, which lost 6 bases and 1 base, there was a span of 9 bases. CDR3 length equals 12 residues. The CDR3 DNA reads TGCAGCGTGGAGGGGTCCCAAGAGACCCAGTACTTC. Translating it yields CSVEGSQETQYF.

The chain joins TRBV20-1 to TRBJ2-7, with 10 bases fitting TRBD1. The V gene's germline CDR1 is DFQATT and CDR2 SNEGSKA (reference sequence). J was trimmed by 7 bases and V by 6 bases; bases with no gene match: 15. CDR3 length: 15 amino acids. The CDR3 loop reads CSAYPPGTGESEQYF. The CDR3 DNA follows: TGCAGTGCGTACCCACCCGGGACAGGGGAGAGTGAGCAGTACTTC.

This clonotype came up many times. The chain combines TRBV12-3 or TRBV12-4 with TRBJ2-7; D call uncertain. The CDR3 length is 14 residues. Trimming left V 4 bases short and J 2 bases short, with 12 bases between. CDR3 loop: CASSSLLIPYEQYF. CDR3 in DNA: TGTGCCAGCAGTTCCCTTTTAATTCCCTACGAGCAGTACTTC.

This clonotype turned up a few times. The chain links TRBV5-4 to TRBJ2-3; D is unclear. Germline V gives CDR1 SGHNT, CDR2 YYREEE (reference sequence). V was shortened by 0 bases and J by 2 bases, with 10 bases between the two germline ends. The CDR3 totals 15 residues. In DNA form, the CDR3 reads TGTGCCAGCAGCTTGGTGGGCAGGAACACAGATACGCAGTATTTT. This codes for CASSLVGRNTDTQYF.

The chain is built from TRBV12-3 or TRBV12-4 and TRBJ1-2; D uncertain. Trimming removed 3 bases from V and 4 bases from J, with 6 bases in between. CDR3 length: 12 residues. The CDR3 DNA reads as TGTGCCAGCAGTTTCCCTCGCTATGGCTACACCTTC. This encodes CASSFPRYGYTF.

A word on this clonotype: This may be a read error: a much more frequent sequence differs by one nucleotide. This chain's CDR3 is CASSEKAGGFPEDTQHF. The CDR3 DNA sequence: TGTGCCAGCAGCGAAAAAGCAGGGGGCTTCCCTGAAGATACGCAGCATTTT. V and J are TRBV11-1 and TRBJ2-3, with TRBD1 matching 8 bases. The J call may not be correct, given that the DNA end is closer to TRBJ1-5. Germline-derived CDR1 and CDR2 are SGHAT and FQDESV (reference sequence). CDR3 length equals 17 residues.

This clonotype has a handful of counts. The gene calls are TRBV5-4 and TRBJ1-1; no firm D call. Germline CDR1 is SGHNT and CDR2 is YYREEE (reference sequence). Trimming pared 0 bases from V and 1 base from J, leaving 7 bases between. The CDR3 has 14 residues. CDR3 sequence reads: CASSLVTANTEAFF. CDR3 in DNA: TGTGCCAGCAGCTTGGTCACAGCGAACACTGAAGCTTTCTTT.